These 6 T cell receptor beta chains share one sample of origin, sequenced in a study of response to subunit inactivated influenza vaccine. A single record per CDR3 protein comes from TCRdb applying MiXCR to the RT-PCR reads. The repertoire holds around 500,000 distinct CDR3 sequences, with 9.5% to 13% as singletons. The sequenced sample was PBMCs from blood, obtained more than 35 days after vaccination. The source is a man between 50 and 59 years old who received an inactivated influenza vaccine.

The rearrangement links TRBV29-1 to TRBJ2-2; 13 bases map to TRBD2. V trimming: 7 bases; J trimming: 7 bases; junction bases outside the gene matches: 6. This CDR3 spans 14 amino acids. Germline V CDR1 and CDR2: SQVTM, ANQGSEA. CDR3 in DNA: TGCAGCGCGACTAGCGGGGGGCATATCGGGGAGCTGTTTTTT. This encodes CSATSGGHIGELFF.

The genes are TRBV10-3 and TRBJ2-2; D unresolved. CDR3 length: 13 residues. Trimming shortened V by 5 bases and J by 5 bases, and 9 bases separated the two germline ends. Looked up from germline, CDR1 is ENHRY and CDR2 is SYGVKD. The CDR3 DNA is TGTGCCATCAGTCCCGACGGGACCGGGGAGCTGTTTTTT. Amino acid sequence: CAISPDGTGELFF.

The genes are TRBV10-2 and TRBJ1-6; no firm D call. The CDR3 runs to 16 residues. Deletions cut 8 bases from V and 0 bases from J, with 14 bases between. CDR1 WSHSY and CDR2 SAAADI come from the germline V gene. CDR3 region: CASLDGSSSYNSPLHF. CDR3 in DNA: TGCGCCAGCTTGGACGGATCGAGCTCCTATAATTCACCCCTCCACTTT.

This clonotype turned up a few times. This chain links TRBV6-1 with TRBJ1-5, with D perhaps TRBD1 (5 bases). Per the germline V gene, CDR1 is MNHNS and CDR2 is SASEGT. Trimming pared 5 bases from V and 3 bases from J, leaving 14 bases between. This CDR3 is built from 15 residues. CDR3 sequence: CASSTGTQTNQPQHF. In DNA form, the CDR3 reads TGTGCCAGCAGTACCGGGACCCAGACCAATCAGCCCCAGCATTTT.

Notes on this clonotype: A much larger clone is a single base away; this may be a read error. The chain joins TRBV15 to TRBJ2-5; the match to TRBD1 covers 8 bases. This CDR3 has 16 residues. CDR1 and CDR2 (germline): LNHNV, YYDKDF (reference sequence). The CDR3 nucleotides are TGTACCACCAGCAGATGGATGACAGGGGAGGTGGAGACCCAGTACTTC. This translates into CTTSRWMTGEVETQYF.

This clonotype came up a few times. The rearrangement joins TRBV12-3 or TRBV12-4 to TRBJ2-1; possible D gene TRBD2, 6 bases. Deletions cut 2 bases from V and 5 bases from J, with 16 bases between. CDR3 length: 16 amino acids. The CDR3: CASSLILGRENNEQFF. In nucleotides, the CDR3 is TGTGCCAGCAGTTTAATCCTCGGCCGGGAGAACAATGAGCAGTTCTTC.